Listed here is a single TCR beta chain. Its matching antigen is unknown. The data originate from a study of OX40 agonist ivuxolimab in advanced cancers. Study-wide background: The dose-escalation cohort was about 83% male, with a mean age of 60 years, ranging roughly 20 to 90. Three patients, one with hepatocellular carcinoma and two with cutaneous melanoma, responded partially. Regarding the study as a whole: At doses 0.1 to 3.0 mg/kg, CD4+ and CD8+ clones expanded. Some of the nonresponding patients also showed low levels of normalized T-cell clonal expansion.

Germline V gene sequence: CDR1 MGHRA, CDR2 YSYEKL. The trim removed 4 bases at V and 4 bases at J, leaving 7 bases unmatched. CDR3 length equals 16 residues. Produced via immunoSEQ multiplex PCR; TCRdb's table is partial and in-frame only. The sample shows 30,000 to 40,000 clones, approximately 89% of them seen only once. This clonotype was sampled from an adult with an advanced solid tumor such as melanoma, head and neck, liver or kidney cancer. The specimen comprised CD4+ or CD8+ T cells sorted from blood, sampled in a trial of the OX40 agonist ivuxolimab. The chain uses TRBV4-1 and TRBJ2-5; 12 nucleotides line up with TRBD2. The CDR3 loop reads CASSRRTSGTRETQYF. The CDR3, as DNA: TGCGCCAGCAGCCGGCGGACTAGCGGGACTCGAGAGACCCAGTACTTC.